This T cell receptor beta chain was sequenced in a study of OX40 agonist ivuxolimab in advanced cancers. Study background: Hepatocellular carcinoma, melanoma, renal cell or head and neck cancer affected the dose-escalation patients. There were three patients with partial responses, one having hepatocellular carcinoma and two cutaneous melanoma.

Autoimmune disease history or systemic immunosuppression disqualified patients. Profiling relied on immunoSEQ multiplex PCR, and the TCRdb table lists in-frame clones only, not all of them. The profile shows about 76,000 clones, 85% of them singletons. V lost 7 bases to trimming and J lost 4 bases, with 13 bases between them. The CDR3 extends over 13 amino acids. CDR1 is MNHEY and CDR2 is SMNVEV in the germline V gene (reference sequence). This receptor was obtained from an adult with an advanced solid tumor such as melanoma, head and neck, liver or kidney cancer. V gene TRBV27 combines with J gene TRBJ2-5; a possible D gene is TRBD1 (5 bases). The source was CD4+ or CD8+ T cells sorted from blood, collected in a trial of the OX40 agonist ivuxolimab. Here the CDR3 reads CASKGYVRETQYF. As DNA, the CDR3 is TGTGCCAGCAAGGGGTACGTCCGAGAGACCCAGTACTTC.